This T cell receptor beta chain stems from a study of identical twins. The CDR3 contains 14 residues. Germline-derived CDR1 and CDR2 are LGHDT and YNNKEL (reference sequence). V lost 1 base and J lost 0, with 7 bases in between. TCRdb called the 5' RACE reads again in MiXCR, with one record for every CDR3 protein. The sample holds about 900,000 distinct CDR3 sequences, around an eighth seen once. This same sample was also part of a study on yellow fever vaccine responses in identical twins. That source reports: Reportedly, the response of twins' T cells to the vaccine seemed partly convergent, partly personalized.

The clonotype was recovered from a young woman in good health. The source material was PBMCs. The chain uses TRBV3-1 and TRBJ2-7; D remains ambiguous. The CDR3 loop is CASSQGWPSYEQYF. In nucleotides, the CDR3 is TGTGCCAGCAGCCAAGGTTGGCCCTCCTACGAGCAGTACTTC.